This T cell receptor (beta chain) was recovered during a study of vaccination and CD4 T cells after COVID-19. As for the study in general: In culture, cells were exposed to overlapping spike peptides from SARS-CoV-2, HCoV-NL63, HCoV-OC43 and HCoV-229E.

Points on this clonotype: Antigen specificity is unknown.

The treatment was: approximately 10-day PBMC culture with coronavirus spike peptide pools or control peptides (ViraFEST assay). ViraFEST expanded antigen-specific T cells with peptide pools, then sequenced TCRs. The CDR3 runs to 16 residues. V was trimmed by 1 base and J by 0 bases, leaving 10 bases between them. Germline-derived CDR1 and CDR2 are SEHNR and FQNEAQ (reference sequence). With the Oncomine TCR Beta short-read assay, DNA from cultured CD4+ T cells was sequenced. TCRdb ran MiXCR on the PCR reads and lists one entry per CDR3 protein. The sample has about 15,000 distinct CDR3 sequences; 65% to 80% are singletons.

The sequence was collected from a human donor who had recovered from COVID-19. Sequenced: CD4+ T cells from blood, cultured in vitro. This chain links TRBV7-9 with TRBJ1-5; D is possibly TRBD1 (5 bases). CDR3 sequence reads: CASSLGGGSSNQPQHF. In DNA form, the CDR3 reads TGTGCCAGCAGCTTAGGCGGGGGTTCTAGCAATCAGCCCCAGCATTTT.